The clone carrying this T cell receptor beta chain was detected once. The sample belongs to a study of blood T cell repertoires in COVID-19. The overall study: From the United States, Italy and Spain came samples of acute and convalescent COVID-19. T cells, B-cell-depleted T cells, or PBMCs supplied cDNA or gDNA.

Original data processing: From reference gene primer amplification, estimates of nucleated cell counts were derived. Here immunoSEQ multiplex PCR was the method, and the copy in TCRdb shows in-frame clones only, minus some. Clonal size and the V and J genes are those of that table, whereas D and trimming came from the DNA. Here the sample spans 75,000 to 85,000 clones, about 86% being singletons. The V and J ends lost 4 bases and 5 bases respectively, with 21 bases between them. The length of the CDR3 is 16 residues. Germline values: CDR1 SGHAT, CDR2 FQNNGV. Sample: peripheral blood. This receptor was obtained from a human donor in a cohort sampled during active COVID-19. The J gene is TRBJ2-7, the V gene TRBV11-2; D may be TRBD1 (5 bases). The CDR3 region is CASSSAGQGVVHEQYF. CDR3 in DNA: TGTGCCAGCAGCTCAGCCGGGCAGGGTGTCGTCCACGAGCAGTACTTC. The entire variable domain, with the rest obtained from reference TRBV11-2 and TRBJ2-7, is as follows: EAGVAQSPRYKIIEKRQSVAFWCNPISGHATLYWYQQILGQGPKLLIQFQNNGVVDDSQLPKDRFSAERLKGVDSTLKIQPAKLEDSAVYLCASSSAGQGVVHEQYFGPGTRLTVT.